This T cell receptor beta chain was sequenced in a study of shared clonotypes between healthy human individuals. Study-level information: Per-donor plates numbered three CD4 naive, three CD4 memory, two CD8 naive and one CD8 memory.

Authors' data handling: Filtering differed for immunoSEQ, which gave only junction sequences without quality scores. Method: immunoSEQ multiplex PCR; TCRdb's copy keeps in-frame clones and lacks some. V and J calls and clone size follow that table, whereas D and trimming were derived from the DNA. This repertoire shows about 2.3 million clones, roughly 93% found once; its top ten account for under 0.45%. Study-wide results and limits: Estimated clonotype richness was generally higher in naive than memory subsets.

To note about this clone: The target antigen is unknown.

The TCR sequence derives from a man younger than 35 in good health. Some clones in this sample may be carry-over from other donors' samples. Sequenced input: naive CD4+ T cells from PBMCs. The subset here: CD45RA+ positively selected.

The CDR3 here is CASSVDSGSEQYF. The CDR3 DNA reads TGTGCCAGCAGTGTTGATAGCGGGAGCGAGCAGTACTTC. This rearrangement joins TRBV2 to TRBJ2-7; 9 nucleotides align to TRBD2. Germline-derived CDR1 and CDR2 are SNHLY and FYNNEI. Germline trimming cut 4 bases from V and 6 bases from J; bases unmatched to any gene: 4. The CDR3 is made up of 13 amino acids.